The 3 T cell receptor beta chains below come from one sample, sequenced in a study of beta chain features in type 1 diabetes. Study-wide results and limits: There was a moderate but significant shortening of TCRB CDR3s in all four CD4+ subsets of Type 1 diabetes patients.

Their antigens are not known. Expressed TCRB transcripts got sequenced, as all isolated RNA was reverse transcribed. Clones were read by immunoSEQ multiplex PCR, and TCRdb kept only the in-frame ones, dropping some. The sample gives approximately 260,000 clones, around 21% of which show up once; around 0.028% is in the top ten. Sequencing input: naive CD4+ T cells from blood. The receptors come from a woman aged 40 to 49 with type 1 diabetes.

This clone was detected a few times. CDR3 in amino acids: CASSEHRTGYTF. In DNA, the CDR3 is TGTGCCAGCAGTGAACACAGGACGGGCTACACCTTC. The chain links TRBV25-1 to TRBJ1-2; tentative D call: TRBD1 (5 bases). CDR3 length: 12 residues. Germline V CDR1 and CDR2: MGHDK, SYGVNS. V lost 2 bases and J 8 bases, leaving 9 bases between the germline ends.

The chain couples TRBV7-2 to TRBJ2-1; 9 nucleotides line up with TRBD2. The V and J ends lost 5 bases and 4 bases, in that order; junction bases with no gene match: 6. CDR1 and CDR2 from the germline V gene are SGHTA and FQGNSA. The CDR3 runs to 15 residues. CDR3 in DNA: TGTGCCAGCAGCCCCCGGCTAGCGGGGTACAATGAGCAGTTCTTC. It translates to CASSPRLAGYNEQFF.

The chain uses TRBV19 and TRBJ2-5, with 8 bases aligning to TRBD1. Germline CDR1 and CDR2: LNHDA and SQIVND (reference sequence). The CDR3 extends over 15 amino acids. V lost 8 bases to trimming and J lost 5 bases; unmatched junction nucleotides: 13. The CDR3 loop reads CASRQGRAWGETQYF. CDR3 nucleotide sequence: TGTGCCAGTCGACAGGGGCGCGCCTGGGGGGAGACCCAGTACTTC.